The next 21 T cell receptor beta chains were all read from a single sample in a study of T cells in Graves' hyperthyroidism and ophthalmopathy (dated by TCRdb to the late 2010s). Library creation used multiplex PCR. The sequencer listed for this sample is Illumina HiSeq 2000. The TCR beta CDR3 regions were amplified from the RNA transcripts. The first round of RT-PCR for the TCR CDR3 was performed with the HTBI primer set and the Qiagen OneStep RT-PCR kit. TCRdb ran its own pipeline on the public reads, namely fastp trimming at Q25 and MiXCR clone calling, and kept in-frame beta chains. Rows are combined by CDR3 protein, so each entry shows the most common genes and DNA. In all, the sample holds about 560,000 distinct CDR3 sequences, and 35% to 55% of those were seen once. The biggest ten clones account for roughly 8.2% of the sample. Sequencing used peripheral blood or thyroid tissue (not recorded which). These receptor sequences come from a woman younger than 30 with Graves' hyperthyroidism. Donor details come from another sample of the same person, matched by shared clones.

In DNA form, the CDR3 reads TGTGCCACCAGTGAGGCCGGGACATACACCGGGGAGCTGTTTTTT. Its protein is CATSEAGTYTGELFF. This rearrangement joins TRBV24-1 to TRBJ2-2; a possible D gene is TRBD1 (6 bases). Trimming stripped 4 bases from V and 3 bases from J, with 11 bases between. The CDR3 totals 15 residues. Germline V gene sequence: CDR1 KGHDR, CDR2 SFDVKD.

This clonotype was seen a single time. This chain joins TRBV7-2 and TRBJ1-2; 9 bases match TRBD1. Germline lookup yields CDR1 SGHTA and CDR2 FQGNSA. V lost 3 bases, J lost 3 bases, and 8 bases stayed unmatched. The length of the CDR3 is 16 residues. CDR3 DNA: TGTGCCAGCAGCTTGGAAAACAGGGGGCGGGACTATGGCTACACCTTC. Protein sequence: CASSLENRGRDYGYTF.

The V call is TRBV7-9, the J call TRBJ2-3, with D uncertain. With 4 bases removed from V and 4 bases from J, the gap between germline ends came to 3 bases. This CDR3 contains 11 residues. The germline V gene has CDR1 SEHNR and CDR2 FQNEAQ (reference sequence). The CDR3 spells CASSSPDTQYF. CDR3 sequence (DNA): TGTGCCAGCAGCTCTCCAGATACGCAGTATTTT.

The chain links TRBV9 to TRBJ1-5; 8 bases are shared with TRBD1. CDR3 length: 15 amino acids. CDR1 is SGDLS, CDR2 YYNGEE, per germline. The ends lost 7 bases at V and 6 bases at J; junction bases unmatched: 12. In nucleotides, the CDR3 is TGTGCCAGCTCACCACAGGGACAGGAGCGTCAGCCCCAGCATTTT. Its translation: CASSPQGQERQPQHF.

This clonotype appeared once. The chain links TRBV2 to TRBJ1-6; 7 bases fit TRBD1. The CDR3 extends over 15 amino acids. CDR1 and CDR2 (germline): SNHLY, FYNNEI. V lost 6 bases, J lost 6 bases, and 8 bases stayed unmatched. The CDR3 reads CASSLTGTVNSPLHF. In nucleotides, the CDR3 is TGTGCCAGCAGCCTGACCGGGACAGTTAATTCACCCCTCCACTTT.

As concerns this clonotype: At one end, the junction sequence differs from germline, possibly due to a read error. V gene TRBV7-2 combines with J gene TRBJ2-5, with TRBD1 as a possible D gene (6 bases). CDR1 is SGHTA, CDR2 FQGNSA, per germline. The CDR3 runs to 15 residues. The CDR3, as DNA: TGCGCCAGCAGCCAAGATCTTCGCAGGGGAGAGACCCAGTACTTC. Protein: CASSQDLRRGETQYF.

This clonotype was seen only once. The V call is TRBV7-2, the J call TRBJ2-7; D is perhaps TRBD2 (6 bases). The V gene lost 1 base and the J gene lost 6 bases, with 22 bases spanning the gap. Germline V gene lookup returns CDR1 SGHTA and CDR2 FQGNSA. The CDR3 runs 17 residues. The CDR3 protein is CASSLGRRGQGGAEQYF. CDR3 DNA sequence: TGTGCCAGCAGCTTAGGCCGGAGAGGGCAGGGCGGGGCCGAGCAGTACTTC.

Details on this clonotype: A much larger clone lies a single base off, so this may be a read error. The chain combines TRBV5-1 with TRBJ1-1, with D uncertain. This CDR3 comprises 13 residues. CDR1 SGHRS and CDR2 YFSETQ come from the germline V gene. The CDR3 sequence is CASSPGSNTEASF. The DNA of the CDR3 is TGCGCCAGCAGTCCAGGCTCGAACACTGAAGCTTCCTTT.

The chain links TRBV10-3 to TRBJ2-7; D perhaps matches TRBD1 (5 bases). CDR3 length: 12 amino acids. Trimming took 1 base from V and 5 from J, leaving 6 bases between them. CDR1 is ENHRY, CDR2 SYGVKD, per germline. Written as DNA, the CDR3 is TGTGCCATCAGTGAGTTAGGGGACGAGCAGTACTTC. This encodes CAISELGDEQYF.

The chain has TRBV5-1 and TRBJ1-6; TRBD1 matches at 10 bases. Germline V CDR1 and CDR2: SGHRS, YFSETQ. The CDR3 consists of 17 residues. The V and J ends lost 3 bases and 6 bases, in that order; junction bases with no gene match: 9. Written as DNA, the CDR3 is TGCGCCAGCAGCTCAATGACAGGGGGCAGTGGTAATTCACCCCTCCACTTT. Translation: CASSSMTGGSGNSPLHF.

The rearrangement links TRBV15 to TRBJ1-4; D remains unclear. V was shortened by 0 bases and J by 15 bases, with 14 bases between the two germline ends. Germline V gene data show CDR1 as LNHNV and CDR2 as YYDKDF (reference sequence). The CDR3 runs 13 residues. CDR3 region: CATSRDVGRWLFF. The CDR3 coding sequence is TGTGCCACCAGCAGAGATGTGGGAAGATGGTTGTTTTTT.

Many counts were recorded for this clonotype. For the CDR3, the DNA is TGTGCCAGCCTCGACACGGGGGGTGGGACTGAAGCTTTCTTT. It is translated as CASLDTGGGTEAFF. The rearrangement joins TRBV2 to TRBJ1-1; D is perhaps TRBD1 (5 bases). Between the trimmed V and J ends, which lost 8 bases and 5 bases, there was a span of 18 bases. Germline CDR1 SNHLY, CDR2 FYNNEI. This CDR3 comprises 14 residues.

This clonotype was seen only once. The CDR3 spells CASSTGTEVVYGYTF. CDR3 coding DNA: TGTGCCAGTAGTACCGGGACAGAAGTTGTCTATGGCTACACCTTC. The chain combines TRBV19 with TRBJ1-2, with 7 bases fitting TRBD1. After removal of 4 bases from V and 4 bases from J, the junction contained 9 bases not matched to a gene. This CDR3 is built from 15 residues. Germline CDR1 reads LNHDA; CDR2 reads SQIVND (reference sequence).

The chain joins TRBV24-1 to TRBJ2-2, with D uncertain. V was cut by 7 bases and J by 3 bases, with 17 bases left in between. CDR3 length: 16 amino acids. Germline CDR1 reads KGHDR; CDR2 reads SFDVKD. CDR3 in DNA: TGTGCCACCAGCCTCAGGATGACATCGGACACCGGGGAGCTGTTTTTT. Translating gives CATSLRMTSDTGELFF.

CDR3 nucleotides: TGCAGCATCCTGACAGGGCCCCAAGAGACCCAGTACTTC. Protein sequence: CSILTGPQETQYF. The gene calls are TRBV29-1 and TRBJ2-5; 7 nucleotides agree with TRBD1. The germline CDR1 and CDR2 sequences are SQVTM and ANQGSEA. V gave up 8 bases and J gave up 1 base; unmatched junction bases: 7. The CDR3 extends over 13 amino acids.

This clonotype showed up many times. The chain joins TRBV7-6 to TRBJ1-5; unclear D gene. V lost 5 bases to trimming and J lost 5 bases, with 10 bases between them. Germline assignment: CDR1 SGHVS and CDR2 FNYEAQ. CDR3 length: 13 amino acids. Written as DNA, the CDR3 is TGTGCCAGCAGCCCCGTGAGGGATCAGCCCCAGCATTTT. It encodes CASSPVRDQPQHF.

The chain employs TRBV20-1 and TRBJ1-6, with TRBD1 matching 8 bases. Trimming cost V 0 bases and J 4 bases; bases outside gene matches: 11. Germline lookup yields CDR1 DFQATT and CDR2 SNEGSKA (reference sequence). The CDR3 loop spans 18 amino acids. DNA for the CDR3: TGCAGTGCTAGAGATCTGGACAGGGAATATTCTTATAATTCACCCCTCCACTTT. Translation gives CSARDLDREYSYNSPLHF.

Details on this clonotype: With a much larger clone just one base away, this may be a read error. The chain joins TRBV15 to TRBJ1-4, with 9 bases identical to TRBD1. The CDR3 length is 15 residues. The V gene's germline CDR1 is LNHNV and CDR2 YYDKDF (reference sequence). The CDR3 DNA is TGCGCCACTCATCCCCCCGGGACAGGGAGTGAAAAACTGTTTTTT. Protein product: CATHPPGTGSEKLFF.

The chain has TRBV2 and TRBJ1-1; D might be TRBD1 (6 bases). Germline CDR1 is SNHLY and CDR2 is FYNNEI. Trimming stripped 6 bases from V and 2 bases from J, with 16 bases between. The CDR3 is 15 amino acids. The CDR3 DNA is TGTGCCAGCAGACCCCAAGGACAGCTTAACACTGAAGCTTTCTTT. This sequence encodes CASRPQGQLNTEAFF.

This clonotype has just a few counts. The chain employs TRBV5-1 and TRBJ2-5; 10 bases match TRBD2. V shed 1 base and J 5 bases; nucleotides not matched to a gene: 8. This CDR3 has 16 residues. The V gene's germline CDR1 is SGHRS and CDR2 YFSETQ. Written as DNA, the CDR3 is TGCGCCAGCAGCTTGTCTAGCGGGAGAATTGGGGAGACCCAGTACTTC. The encoded protein is CASSLSSGRIGETQYF.

Notes on this clonotype: A much larger clone differs by one base, so this may be a read error. The chain combines TRBV29-1 with TRBJ1-2; 7 positions match TRBD1. This CDR3 has 12 amino acids. Germline loops: CDR1 SQVTM, CDR2 ANQGSEA. V dropped 7 bases and J dropped 6; count of bases not matched to a gene: 8. In DNA, the CDR3 is TGCAGCGCAGCCGGGACAGTGGATGGCTACACCTTC. Amino acid sequence: CSAAGTVDGYTF.